Listed below are T cell receptor beta chains from one sample, sequenced in a study of blood T cell repertoires in COVID-19. Clones were sequenced by immunoSEQ multiplex PCR, and TCRdb holds only the in-frame ones, with some missing. In the table there are 200,000 or so clones, roughly 88% of which are singletons. Sequencing was performed on peripheral blood. Receptor source: a woman aged 40-49 years who had recovered from COVID-19. CDR3s include the opening cysteine and the closing phenylalanine or tryptophan. The D gene is left open where the match is weak. A row's size may be missing; if present it is once, few, many or a size class.

D: .; J: TRBJ2-7; V: TRBV28; size: .; DNA: TGTGCCAGCGCCGGATCTCGGGGGATGGTGGGCGAGCAGTACTTC; CDR3: CASAGSRGMVGEQYF
D: .; J: TRBJ2-7; V: TRBV9; size: .; DNA: TGTGCCAGCAGCGTGGGCCCGAACTACGAGCAGTACTTC; CDR3: CASSVGPNYEQYF
D: TRBD1; J: TRBJ1-5; V: TRBV29-1; size: .; DNA: TGCAGCGCCGCCCAGGGGGTCAATCAGCCCCAGCATTTT; CDR3: CSAAQGVNQPQHF
D: TRBD2; J: TRBJ2-5; V: TRBV7-9; size: once; DNA: TGTGCCAGCAGCCCCGGGGTAGCGGGAGAGGAGACCCAGTACTTC; CDR3: CASSPGVAGEETQYF
D: TRBD1; J: TRBJ2-1; V: TRBV30; size: .; DNA: TGTGCCTGGAGTGCTACCCATGGCGGGACAGGGTTAATTGATGAGCAGTTCTTC; CDR3: CAWSATHGGTGLIDEQFF
D: TRBD2; J: TRBJ2-3; V: TRBV9; size: .; DNA: TGTGCCAGCAGCAGGACTAGCGGACACACAGATACGCAGTATTTT; CDR3: CASSRTSGHTDTQYF
D: .; J: TRBJ1-2; V: TRBV2; size: .; DNA: TGTGCCAGCACCGAGGGCAGGAGCCTCCCCTCTAACTATGGCTACACCTTC; CDR3: CASTEGRSLPSNYGYTF
D: .; J: TRBJ1-4; V: TRBV7-2; size: .; DNA: TGTGCCAGCAGCTCCTACGGGGGGCTTGGGGAAAAACTGTTTTTT; CDR3: CASSSYGGLGEKLFF
D: TRBD2; J: TRBJ2-2; V: TRBV7-9; size: .; DNA: TGTGCCAGCAGCGCGGGACTAGCGGAGACCGGGGAGCTGTTTTTT; CDR3: CASSAGLAETGELFF
D: .; J: TRBJ2-7; V: TRBV2; size: .; DNA: TGTGCCAGCAAAGTAGGGGCCCACGAGCAGTACTTC; CDR3: CASKVGAHEQYF
D: .; J: TRBJ2-5; V: TRBV9; size: once; DNA: TGTGCCAGCAGTAGGGGGGAGACCCAGTACTTC; CDR3: CASSRGETQYF
D: TRBD1; J: TRBJ2-7; V: TRBV28; size: .; DNA: TGTGCCAGCAGTTCCCAAATGACAGGGGTATTATACGAGCAGTACTTC; CDR3: CASSSQMTGVLYEQYF
D: .; J: TRBJ2-2; V: TRBV28; size: .; DNA: TGTGCCAGCAGTTCCTCCAAAGGGGCAGGCGGGGAGCTGTTTTTT; CDR3: CASSSSKGAGGELFF
D: TRBD2; J: TRBJ2-7; V: TRBV13; size: .; DNA: TGTGCCAGCAGCTCGACTAGCGGCTACGAGCAGTACTTC; CDR3: CASSSTSGYEQYF
D: TRBD1; J: TRBJ1-4; V: TRBV5-1; size: once; DNA: TGCGCCAGCAGCGCCGACCCGACAGGGGGCTTATCTAATGAAAAACTGTTTTTT; CDR3: CASSADPTGGLSNEKLFF
D: TRBD2; J: TRBJ2-7; V: TRBV28; size: once; DNA: TGTGCCAGCTCCACTAGCGACCAAACCTACGAGCAGTACTTC; CDR3: CASSTSDQTYEQYF
D: TRBD1; J: TRBJ1-2; V: TRBV30; size: .; DNA: TGTGCCTGGGGACAGGGTGGTGGCTACACCTTC; CDR3: CAWGQGGGYTF
D: TRBD2; J: TRBJ2-1; V: TRBV27; size: .; DNA: TGTGCCAGCAGTTTAAGCGGGAGTGGGTACAATGAGCAGTTCTTC; CDR3: CASSLSGSGYNEQFF
D: .; J: TRBJ1-1; V: TRBV2; size: .; DNA: TGTGCCAGCAGTGCCCGAGGGATCGGCACTGAAGCTTTCTTT; CDR3: CASSARGIGTEAFF
D: .; J: TRBJ1-1; V: TRBV3-1/TRBV3-2; size: .; DNA: TGTGCCAGCAGCCAGGCCATGAACACTGAAGCTTTCTTT; CDR3: CASSQAMNTEAFF
D: TRBD1; J: TRBJ2-5; V: TRBV3-1/TRBV3-2; size: .; DNA: TGTGCCGGCAGGTCCGACAGGGTGACAGAGACCCAGTACTTC; CDR3: CAGRSDRVTETQYF
D: .; J: TRBJ2-2; V: TRBV4-1; size: few; DNA: TGCGCCAGCAGCCAAGGGGGCAGCACGAACACCGGGGAGCTGTTTTTT; CDR3: CASSQGGSTNTGELFF
D: TRBD2; J: TRBJ2-7; V: TRBV3-1/TRBV3-2; size: .; DNA: TGTGCCAGCAGCCTTGACTCAAGCGGGAGGGAGCAGTACTTC; CDR3: CASSLDSSGREQYF
D: .; J: TRBJ1-6; V: TRBV5-1; size: .; DNA: TGCGCCAGCAGGCCGGGAGCGGCGGATAATTCACCCCTCCACTTT; CDR3: CASRPGAADNSPLHF